The clone carrying this TCR beta chain was seen a handful of times. Its target is unknown. The data were taken from a study of CD8 T cells in ankylosing spondylitis. The germline V and J ends were trimmed by 8 bases and 0 bases, with 14 bases remaining between them. The germline gives CDR1 WSHSY, CDR2 SAAADI. The CDR3 covers 14 residues. Study-level findings and limits: Significant enrichment of disease-linked clones was reported in matched ankylosing spondylitis synovial fluid.

TCRdb re-called the 5' RACE reads with MiXCR, one entry per CDR3 protein. The data show about 240,000 distinct CDR3 sequences, 8.6% seen once. The specimen was blood, either unsorted or a sorted T cell fraction (not recorded which). The TCR originated in a male donor with ankylosing spondylitis or in good health (not recorded which). The rearrangement joins TRBV10-2 to TRBJ2-7; D perhaps matches TRBD2 (7 bases). This CDR3 is CASRPGGRSYEQYF. In nucleotides, the CDR3 is TGCGCCAGCCGCCCGGGGGGCCGCTCCTACGAGCAGTACTTC.